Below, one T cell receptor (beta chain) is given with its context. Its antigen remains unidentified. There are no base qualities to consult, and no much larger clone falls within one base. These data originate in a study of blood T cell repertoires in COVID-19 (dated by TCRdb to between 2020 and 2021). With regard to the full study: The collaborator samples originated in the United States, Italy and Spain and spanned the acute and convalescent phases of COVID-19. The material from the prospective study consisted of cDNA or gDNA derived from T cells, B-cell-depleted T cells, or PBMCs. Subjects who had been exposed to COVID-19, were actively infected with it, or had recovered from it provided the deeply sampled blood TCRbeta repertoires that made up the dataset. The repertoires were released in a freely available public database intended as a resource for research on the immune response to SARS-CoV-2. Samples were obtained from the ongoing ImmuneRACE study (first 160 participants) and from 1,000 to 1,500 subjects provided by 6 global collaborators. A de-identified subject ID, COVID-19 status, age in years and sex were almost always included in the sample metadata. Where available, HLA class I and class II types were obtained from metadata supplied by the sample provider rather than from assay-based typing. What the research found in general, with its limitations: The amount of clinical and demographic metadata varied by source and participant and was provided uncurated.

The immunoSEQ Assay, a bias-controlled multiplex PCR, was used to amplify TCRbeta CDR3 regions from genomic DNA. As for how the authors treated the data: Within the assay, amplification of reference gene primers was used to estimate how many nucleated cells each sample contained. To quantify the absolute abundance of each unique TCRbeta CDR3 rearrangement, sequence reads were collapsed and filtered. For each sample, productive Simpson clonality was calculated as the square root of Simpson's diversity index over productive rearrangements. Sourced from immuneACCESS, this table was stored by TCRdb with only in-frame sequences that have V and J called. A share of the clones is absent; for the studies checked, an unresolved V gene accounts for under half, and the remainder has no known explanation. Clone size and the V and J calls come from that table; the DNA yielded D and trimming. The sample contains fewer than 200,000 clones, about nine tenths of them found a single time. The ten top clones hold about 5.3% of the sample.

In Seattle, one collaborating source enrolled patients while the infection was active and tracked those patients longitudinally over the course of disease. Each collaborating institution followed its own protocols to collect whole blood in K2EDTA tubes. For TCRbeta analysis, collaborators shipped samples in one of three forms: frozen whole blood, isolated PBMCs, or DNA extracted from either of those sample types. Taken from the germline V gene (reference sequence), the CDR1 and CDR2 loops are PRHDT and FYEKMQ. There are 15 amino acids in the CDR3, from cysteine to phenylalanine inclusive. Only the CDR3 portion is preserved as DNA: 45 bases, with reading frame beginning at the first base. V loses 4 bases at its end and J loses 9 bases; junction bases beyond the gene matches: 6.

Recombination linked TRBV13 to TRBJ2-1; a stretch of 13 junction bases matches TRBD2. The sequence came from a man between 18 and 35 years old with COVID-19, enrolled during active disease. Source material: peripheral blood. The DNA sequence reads TGTGCCAGCAGCTCCAGGACTAGCGGGAGTACTGAGCAGTTCTTC. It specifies CASSSRTSGSTEQFF.